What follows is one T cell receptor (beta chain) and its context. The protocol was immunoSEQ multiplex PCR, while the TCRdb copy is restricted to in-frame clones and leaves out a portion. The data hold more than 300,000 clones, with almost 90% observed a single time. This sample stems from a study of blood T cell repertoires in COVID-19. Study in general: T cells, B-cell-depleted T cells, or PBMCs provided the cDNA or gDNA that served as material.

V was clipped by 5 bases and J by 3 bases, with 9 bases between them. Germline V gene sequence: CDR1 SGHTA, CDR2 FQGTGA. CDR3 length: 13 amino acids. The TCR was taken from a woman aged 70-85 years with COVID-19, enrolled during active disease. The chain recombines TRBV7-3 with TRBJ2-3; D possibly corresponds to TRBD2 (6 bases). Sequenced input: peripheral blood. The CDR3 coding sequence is TGTGCCAGCAGCCGGGACTTAACAGATACGCAGTATTTT. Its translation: CASSRDLTDTQYF.